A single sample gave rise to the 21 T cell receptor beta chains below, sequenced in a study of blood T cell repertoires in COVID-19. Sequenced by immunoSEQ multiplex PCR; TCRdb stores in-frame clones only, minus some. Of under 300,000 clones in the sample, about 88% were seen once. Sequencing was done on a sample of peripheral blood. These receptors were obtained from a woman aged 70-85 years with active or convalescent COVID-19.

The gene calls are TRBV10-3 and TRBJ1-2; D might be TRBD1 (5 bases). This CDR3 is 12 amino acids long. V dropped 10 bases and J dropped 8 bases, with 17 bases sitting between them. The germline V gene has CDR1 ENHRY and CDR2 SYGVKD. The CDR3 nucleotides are TGTGCCACCGACGCCGGGACTGGGGGCTACACCTTC. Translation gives CATDAGTGGYTF.

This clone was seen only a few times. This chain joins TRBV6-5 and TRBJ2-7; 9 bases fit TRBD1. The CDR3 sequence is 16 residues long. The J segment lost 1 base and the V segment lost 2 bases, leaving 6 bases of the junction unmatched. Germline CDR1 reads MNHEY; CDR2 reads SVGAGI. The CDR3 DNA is TGTGCCAGCAGTTACGCAGCCGGGACAGGGTCCTACGAGCAGTACTTC. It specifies CASSYAAGTGSYEQYF.

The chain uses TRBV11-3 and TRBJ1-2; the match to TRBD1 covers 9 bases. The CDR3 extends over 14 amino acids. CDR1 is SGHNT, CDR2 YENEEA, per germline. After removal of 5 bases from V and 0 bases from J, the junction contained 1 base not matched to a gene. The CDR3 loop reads CASSGTGTNYGYTF. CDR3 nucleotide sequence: TGTGCCAGCAGCGGGACAGGGACTAACTATGGCTACACCTTC.

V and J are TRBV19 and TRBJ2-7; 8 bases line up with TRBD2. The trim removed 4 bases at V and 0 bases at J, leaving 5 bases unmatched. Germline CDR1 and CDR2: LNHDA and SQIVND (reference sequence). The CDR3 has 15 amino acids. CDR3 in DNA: TGTGCCAGTAGTACAATAGCGGGGCTCTCCTACGAGCAGTACTTC. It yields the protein CASSTIAGLSYEQYF.

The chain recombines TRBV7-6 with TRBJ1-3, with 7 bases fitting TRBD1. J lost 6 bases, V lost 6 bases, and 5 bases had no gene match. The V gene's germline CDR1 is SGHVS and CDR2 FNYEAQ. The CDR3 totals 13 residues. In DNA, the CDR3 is TGTGCCAGCAGGTCCGGGACAGAAAACACCATATATTTT. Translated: CASRSGTENTIYF. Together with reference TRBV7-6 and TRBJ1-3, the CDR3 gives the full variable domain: GAGVSQSPRYKVTKRGQDVALRCDPISGHVSLYWYRQALGQGPEFLTYFNYEAQQDKSGLPNDRFSAERPEGSISTLTIQRTEQRDSAMYRCASRSGTENTIYFGEGSWLTVV.

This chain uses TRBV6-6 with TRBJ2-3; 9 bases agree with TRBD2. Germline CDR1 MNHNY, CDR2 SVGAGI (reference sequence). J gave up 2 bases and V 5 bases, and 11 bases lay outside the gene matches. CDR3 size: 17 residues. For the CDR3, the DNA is TGTGCCAGCAGTCGCACCGTCGCGGGGGGGTACACAGATACGCAGTATTTT. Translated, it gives CASSRTVAGGYTDTQYF.

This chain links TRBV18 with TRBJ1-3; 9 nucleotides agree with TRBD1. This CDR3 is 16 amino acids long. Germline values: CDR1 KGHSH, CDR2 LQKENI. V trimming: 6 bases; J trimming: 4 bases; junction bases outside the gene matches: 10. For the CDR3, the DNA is TGTGCCAGCTCCCCCGTTATGGACAGGGGCGGAAACACCATATATTTT. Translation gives CASSPVMDRGGNTIYF.

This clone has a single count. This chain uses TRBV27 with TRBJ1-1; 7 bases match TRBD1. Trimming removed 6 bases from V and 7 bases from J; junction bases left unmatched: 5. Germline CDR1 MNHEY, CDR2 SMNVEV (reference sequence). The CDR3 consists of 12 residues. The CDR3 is CASRWTGGEAFF. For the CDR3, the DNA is TGTGCCAGCAGGTGGACAGGAGGTGAAGCTTTCTTT.

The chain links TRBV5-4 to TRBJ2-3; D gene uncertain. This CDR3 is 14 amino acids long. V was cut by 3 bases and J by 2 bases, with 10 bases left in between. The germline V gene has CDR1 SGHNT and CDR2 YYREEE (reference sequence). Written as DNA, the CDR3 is TGTGCCAGCAGCTCGACAACCAACACAGATACGCAGTATTTT. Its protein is CASSSTTNTDTQYF.

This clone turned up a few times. The CDR3, as DNA: TGTGCCAGCAGTTACACTCAGGGTAGAGGTGGCTACACCTTC. Protein: CASSYTQGRGGYTF. This chain joins TRBV6-5 and TRBJ1-2, with D possibly matching TRBD1 (5 bases). The V gene's germline CDR1 is MNHEY and CDR2 SVGAGI. This CDR3 spans 14 amino acids. V dropped 2 bases and J dropped 7 bases, with 14 bases sitting between them.

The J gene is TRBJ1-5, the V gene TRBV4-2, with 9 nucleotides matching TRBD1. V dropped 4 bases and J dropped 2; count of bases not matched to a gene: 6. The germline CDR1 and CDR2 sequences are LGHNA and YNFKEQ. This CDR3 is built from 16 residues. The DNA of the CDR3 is TGTGCCAGCAGCCCTGGGGACAGGGCGGGCAATCAGCCCCAGCATTTT. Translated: CASSPGDRAGNQPQHF.

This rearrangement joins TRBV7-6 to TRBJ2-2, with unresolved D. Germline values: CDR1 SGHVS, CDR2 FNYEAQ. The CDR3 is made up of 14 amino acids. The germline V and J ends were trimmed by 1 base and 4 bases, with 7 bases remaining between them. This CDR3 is CASSLVVGTGELFF. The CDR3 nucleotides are TGTGCCAGCAGCTTAGTAGTCGGCACCGGGGAGCTGTTTTTT.

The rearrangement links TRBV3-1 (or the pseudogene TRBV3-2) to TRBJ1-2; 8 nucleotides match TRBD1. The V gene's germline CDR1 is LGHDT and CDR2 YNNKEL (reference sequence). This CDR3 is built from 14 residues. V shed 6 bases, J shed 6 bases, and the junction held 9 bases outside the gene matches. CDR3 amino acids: CASSHDRGVHGYTF. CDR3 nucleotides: TGTGCCAGCAGTCACGACAGGGGAGTGCATGGCTACACCTTC.

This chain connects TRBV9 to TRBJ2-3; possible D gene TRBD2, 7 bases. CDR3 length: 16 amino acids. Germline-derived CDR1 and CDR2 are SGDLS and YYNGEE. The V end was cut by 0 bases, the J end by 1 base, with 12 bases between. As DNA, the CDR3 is TGTGCCAGCAGCGTAGTGGTAGGGGGGGGCACAGATACGCAGTATTTT. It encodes CASSVVVGGGTDTQYF.

The CDR3 region has the DNA TGTGCCAGCAGTGAGAGGAGTAACACTGAAGCTTTCTTT. Protein sequence: CASSERSNTEAFF. The J gene is TRBJ1-1, the V gene TRBV2; no reliable D call. Trimming removed 3 bases at V and 2 bases at J, with 7 bases between. Germline lookup yields CDR1 SNHLY and CDR2 FYNNEI. The CDR3 runs to 13 residues.

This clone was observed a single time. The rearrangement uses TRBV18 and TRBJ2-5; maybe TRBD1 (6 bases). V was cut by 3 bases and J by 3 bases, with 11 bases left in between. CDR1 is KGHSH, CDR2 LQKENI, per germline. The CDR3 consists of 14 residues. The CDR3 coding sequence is TGTGCCAGCTCACCCCCCTGGACAGAAGAGACCCAGTACTTC. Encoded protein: CASSPPWTEETQYF.

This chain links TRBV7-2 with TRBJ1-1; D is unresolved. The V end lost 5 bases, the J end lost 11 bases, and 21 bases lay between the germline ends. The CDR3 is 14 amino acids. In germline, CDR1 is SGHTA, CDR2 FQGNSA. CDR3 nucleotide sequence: TGTGCCAGCAGCCTACGACAAGGGAGGGCGTGGGCTTTCTTT. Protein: CASSLRQGRAWAFF.

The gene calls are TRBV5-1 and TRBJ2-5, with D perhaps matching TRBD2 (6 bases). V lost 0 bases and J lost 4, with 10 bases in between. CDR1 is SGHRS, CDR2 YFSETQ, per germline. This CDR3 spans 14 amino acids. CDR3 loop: CASSLGAGRETQYF. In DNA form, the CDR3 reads TGCGCCAGCAGCTTGGGGGCGGGAAGAGAGACCCAGTACTTC.

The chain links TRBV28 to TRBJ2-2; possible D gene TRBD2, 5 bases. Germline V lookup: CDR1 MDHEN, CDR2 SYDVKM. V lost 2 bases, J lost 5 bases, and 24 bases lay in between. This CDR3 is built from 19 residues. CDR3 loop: CASSLVGRRIRPKTGELFF. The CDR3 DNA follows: TGTGCCAGCAGTTTAGTAGGCCGGAGGATAAGACCAAAGACCGGGGAGCTGTTTTTT.

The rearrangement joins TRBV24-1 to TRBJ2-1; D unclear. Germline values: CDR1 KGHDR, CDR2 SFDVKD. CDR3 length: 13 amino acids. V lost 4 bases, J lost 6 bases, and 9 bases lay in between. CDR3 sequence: CATSETIGNEQFF. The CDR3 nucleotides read TGTGCCACCAGTGAAACTATTGGCAATGAGCAGTTCTTC.

The DNA for the CDR3 is TGTGCCAGCAGGCAGGACAGGGGGTTCTCTGAAGCTTTCTTT. As protein: CASRQDRGFSEAFF. V gene TRBV6-4 combines with J gene TRBJ1-1, with TRBD1 matching 10 bases. V lost 6 bases and J lost 6; bases outside the gene matches: 7. The V gene's germline CDR1 is MRHNA and CDR2 SNTAGT. The length of the CDR3 is 14 residues.